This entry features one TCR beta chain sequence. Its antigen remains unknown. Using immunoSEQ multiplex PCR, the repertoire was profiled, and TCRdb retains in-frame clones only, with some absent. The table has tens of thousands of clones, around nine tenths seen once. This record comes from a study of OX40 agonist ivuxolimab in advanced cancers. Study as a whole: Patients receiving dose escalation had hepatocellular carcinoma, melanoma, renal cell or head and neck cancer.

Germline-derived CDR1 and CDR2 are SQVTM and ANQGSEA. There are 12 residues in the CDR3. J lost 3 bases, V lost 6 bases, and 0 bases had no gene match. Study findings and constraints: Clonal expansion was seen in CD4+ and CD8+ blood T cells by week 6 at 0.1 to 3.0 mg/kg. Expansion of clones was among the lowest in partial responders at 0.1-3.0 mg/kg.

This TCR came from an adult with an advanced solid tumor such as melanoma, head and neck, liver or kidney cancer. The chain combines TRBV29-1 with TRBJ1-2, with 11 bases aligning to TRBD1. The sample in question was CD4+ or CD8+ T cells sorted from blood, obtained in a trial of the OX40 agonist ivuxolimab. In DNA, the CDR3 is TGCAGCGTGGGACAGGGGGACTATGGCTACACCTTC. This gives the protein CSVGQGDYGYTF.